The clone carrying this T cell receptor beta chain showed up just once. Trimming removed 7 bases from V and 1 base from J; junction bases left unmatched: 5. Germline V lookup: CDR1 SNHLY, CDR2 FYNNEI. CDR3 length: 14 amino acids. Sequencing used immunoSEQ multiplex PCR; TCRdb keeps in-frame clones, though not all of them. The sample shows some 78,000 clones, about 83% of them seen only once. This specimen comes from a study of blood T cell repertoires in COVID-19. Specimen: peripheral blood. The origin of this receptor is a woman of 80 years or more with active or convalescent COVID-19. The chain carries TRBV2 and TRBJ1-1; 8 bases match TRBD1. Here the CDR3 reads CASNRQGANTEAFF. For the CDR3, the DNA is TGTGCCAGCAATCGCCAGGGGGCGAACACTGAAGCTTTCTTT.